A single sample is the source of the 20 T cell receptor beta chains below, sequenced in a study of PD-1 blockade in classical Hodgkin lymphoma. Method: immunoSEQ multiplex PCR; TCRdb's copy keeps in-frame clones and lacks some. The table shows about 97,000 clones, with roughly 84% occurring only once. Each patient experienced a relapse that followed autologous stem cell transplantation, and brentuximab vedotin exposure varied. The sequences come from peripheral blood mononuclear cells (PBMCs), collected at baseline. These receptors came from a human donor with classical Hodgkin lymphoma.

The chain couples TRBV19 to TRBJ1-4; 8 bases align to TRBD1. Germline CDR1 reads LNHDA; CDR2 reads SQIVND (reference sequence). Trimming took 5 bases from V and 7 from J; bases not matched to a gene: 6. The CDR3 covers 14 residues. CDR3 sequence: CASSFVDRGEKLFF. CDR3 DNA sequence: TGTGCCAGTAGTTTCGTCGACAGGGGTGAAAAACTGTTTTTT.

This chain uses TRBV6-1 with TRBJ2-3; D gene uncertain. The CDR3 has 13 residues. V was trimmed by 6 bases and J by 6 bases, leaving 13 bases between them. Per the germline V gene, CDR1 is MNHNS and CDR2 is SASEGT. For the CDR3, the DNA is TGTGCCAGCAGCCCCAATCCTTCGGATACGCAGTATTTT. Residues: CASSPNPSDTQYF.

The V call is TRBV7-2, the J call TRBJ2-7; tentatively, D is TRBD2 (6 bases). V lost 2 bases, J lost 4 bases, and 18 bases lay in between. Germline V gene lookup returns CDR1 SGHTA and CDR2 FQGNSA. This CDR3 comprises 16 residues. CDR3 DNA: TGTGCCAGCAGCTTACGTGTGGCTAGCGTTTTTTACGAGCAGTACTTC. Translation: CASSLRVASVFYEQYF.

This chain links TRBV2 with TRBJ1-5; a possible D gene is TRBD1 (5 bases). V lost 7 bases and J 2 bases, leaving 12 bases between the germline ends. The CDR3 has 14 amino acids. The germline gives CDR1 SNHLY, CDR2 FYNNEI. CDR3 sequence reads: CASTREGGNQPQHF. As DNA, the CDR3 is TGTGCCAGCACCAGGGAAGGGGGCAATCAGCCCCAGCATTTT.

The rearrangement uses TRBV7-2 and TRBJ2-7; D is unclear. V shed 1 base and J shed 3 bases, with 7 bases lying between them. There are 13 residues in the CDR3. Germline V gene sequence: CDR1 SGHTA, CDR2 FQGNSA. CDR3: CASSLGLIYEQYF. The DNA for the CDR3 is TGTGCCAGCAGCTTAGGCCTAATCTACGAGCAGTACTTC. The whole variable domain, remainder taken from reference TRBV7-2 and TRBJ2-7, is GAGVSQSPSNKVTEKGKDVELRCDPISGHTALYWYRQSLGQGLEFLIYFQGNSAPDKSGLPSDRFSAERTGGSVSTLTIQRTQQEDSAVYLCASSLGLIYEQYFGPGTRLTVT.

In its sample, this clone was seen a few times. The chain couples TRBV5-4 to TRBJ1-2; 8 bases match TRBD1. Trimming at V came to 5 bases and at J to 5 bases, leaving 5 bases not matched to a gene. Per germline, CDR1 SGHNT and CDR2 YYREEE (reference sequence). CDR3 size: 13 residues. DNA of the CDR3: TGTGCCAGCAGTATCGACAGGGGATATGGCTACACCTTC. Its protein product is CASSIDRGYGYTF.

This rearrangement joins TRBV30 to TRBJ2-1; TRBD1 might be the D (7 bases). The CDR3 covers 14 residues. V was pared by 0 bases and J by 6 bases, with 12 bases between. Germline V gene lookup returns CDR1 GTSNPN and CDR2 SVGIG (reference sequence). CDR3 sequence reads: CAWSVPQGGNEQFF. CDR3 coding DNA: TGTGCCTGGAGTGTACCCCAGGGGGGCAATGAGCAGTTCTTC.

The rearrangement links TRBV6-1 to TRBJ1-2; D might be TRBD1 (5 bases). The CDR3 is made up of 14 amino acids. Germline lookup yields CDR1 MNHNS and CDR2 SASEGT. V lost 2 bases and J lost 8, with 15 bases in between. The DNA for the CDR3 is TGTGCCAGCAGTGAACCTGGGACGGCGGGGGGCTACACCTTC. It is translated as CASSEPGTAGGYTF.

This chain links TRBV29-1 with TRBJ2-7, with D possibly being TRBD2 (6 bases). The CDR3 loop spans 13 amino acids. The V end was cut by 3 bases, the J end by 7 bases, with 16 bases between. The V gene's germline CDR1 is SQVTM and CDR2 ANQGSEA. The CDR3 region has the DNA TGCAGCGTTGAGGGCAGGGACTGGGGAGAGCAGTACTTC. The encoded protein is CSVEGRDWGEQYF.

DNA for the CDR3: TGTGCCAGTAGTATTACGGGAGCGGGTACAGATACGCAGTATTTT. It encodes CASSITGAGTDTQYF. The chain joins TRBV19 to TRBJ2-3; weak D call: TRBD2 (6 bases). V lost 3 bases to trimming and J lost 3 bases, with 13 bases between them. The CDR3 contains 15 residues. Germline-derived CDR1 and CDR2 are LNHDA and SQIVND (reference sequence).

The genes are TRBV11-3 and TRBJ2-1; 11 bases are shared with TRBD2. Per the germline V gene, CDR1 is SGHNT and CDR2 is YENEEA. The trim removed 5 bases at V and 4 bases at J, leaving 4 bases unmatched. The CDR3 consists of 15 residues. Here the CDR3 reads CASSTTSGTYNEQFF. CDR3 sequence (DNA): TGTGCCAGCAGCACGACTAGCGGGACATACAATGAGCAGTTCTTC.

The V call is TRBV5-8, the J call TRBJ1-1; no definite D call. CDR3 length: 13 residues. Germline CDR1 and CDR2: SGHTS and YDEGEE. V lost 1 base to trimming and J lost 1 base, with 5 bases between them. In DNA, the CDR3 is TGTGCCAGCAGCTTGAGCAGGAACACTGAAGCTTTCTTT. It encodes CASSLSRNTEAFF.

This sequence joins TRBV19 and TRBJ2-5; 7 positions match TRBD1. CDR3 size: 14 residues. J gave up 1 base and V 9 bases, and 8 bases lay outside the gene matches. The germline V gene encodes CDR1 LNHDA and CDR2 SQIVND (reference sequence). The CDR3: CASATGTAQETQYF. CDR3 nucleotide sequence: TGTGCCAGCGCCACCGGGACAGCCCAAGAGACCCAGTACTTC.

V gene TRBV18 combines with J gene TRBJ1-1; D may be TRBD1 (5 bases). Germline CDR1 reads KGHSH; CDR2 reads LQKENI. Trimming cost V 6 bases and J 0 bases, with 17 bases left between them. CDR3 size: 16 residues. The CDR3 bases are TGTGCCAGCTCCCCATCAGGGAAATTAATGAACACTGAAGCTTTCTTT. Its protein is CASSPSGKLMNTEAFF.

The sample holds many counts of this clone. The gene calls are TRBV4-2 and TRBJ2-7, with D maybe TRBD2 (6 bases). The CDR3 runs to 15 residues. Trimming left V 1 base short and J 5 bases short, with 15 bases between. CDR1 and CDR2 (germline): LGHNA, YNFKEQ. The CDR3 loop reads CASSQVGRDGDEQYF. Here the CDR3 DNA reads TGTGCCAGCAGCCAAGTAGGGCGGGACGGGGACGAGCAGTACTTC.

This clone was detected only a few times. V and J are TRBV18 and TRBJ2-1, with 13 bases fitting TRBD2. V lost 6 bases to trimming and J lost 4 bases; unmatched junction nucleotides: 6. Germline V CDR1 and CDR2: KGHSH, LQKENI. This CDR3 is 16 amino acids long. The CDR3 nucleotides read TGTGCCAGCTCGTATGGACTAGCGGGAGCTTACAATGAGCAGTTCTTC. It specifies CASSYGLAGAYNEQFF.

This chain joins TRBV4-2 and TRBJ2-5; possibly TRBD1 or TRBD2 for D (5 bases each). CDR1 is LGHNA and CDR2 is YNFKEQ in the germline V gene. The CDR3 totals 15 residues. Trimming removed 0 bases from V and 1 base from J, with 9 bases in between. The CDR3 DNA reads TGTGCCAGCAGCCAAGATGGGGGTATCCAAGAGACCCAGTACTTC. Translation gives CASSQDGGIQETQYF.

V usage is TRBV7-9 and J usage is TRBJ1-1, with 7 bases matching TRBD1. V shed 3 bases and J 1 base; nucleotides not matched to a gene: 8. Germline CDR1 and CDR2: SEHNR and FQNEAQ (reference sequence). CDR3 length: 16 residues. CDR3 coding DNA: TGTGCCAGCAGCTTCCCTCCCGGGACAGAGAACACTGAAGCTTTCTTT. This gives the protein CASSFPPGTENTEAFF.

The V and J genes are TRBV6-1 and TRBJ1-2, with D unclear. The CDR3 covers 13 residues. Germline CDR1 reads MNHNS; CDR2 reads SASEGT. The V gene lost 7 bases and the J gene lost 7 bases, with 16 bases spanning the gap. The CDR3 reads CASNLGTGLGYTF. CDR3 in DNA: TGTGCCAGCAACCTCGGCACCGGTCTTGGCTACACCTTC.

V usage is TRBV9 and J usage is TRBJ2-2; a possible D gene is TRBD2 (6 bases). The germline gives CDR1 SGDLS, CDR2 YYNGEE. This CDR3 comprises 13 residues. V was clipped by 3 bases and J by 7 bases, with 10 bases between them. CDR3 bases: TGTGCCAGCAGCGGCACGGAGGGCGGGGAGCTGTTTTTT. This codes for CASSGTEGGELFF.